This TCR beta chain originates from a study of T cells after yellow fever vaccination. Study outcomes and limitations: Some clonotypes, a small share, were shared between CD4 and CD8 compartments.

This clonotype was seen ten or more times. Its antigen is as yet unknown. 5'RACE template switching added a universal primer site and UMIs to TCR cDNA. One entry per CDR3 protein, called by TCRdb with MiXCR from the 5' RACE reads. The table includes hundreds of thousands of distinct CDR3 sequences, about 12% detected once. V lost 3 bases to trimming and J lost 1 base; unmatched junction nucleotides: 6. CDR3 length: 16 residues. CDR1 and CDR2 (germline): SGHRS, YFSETQ. The chain employs TRBV5-1 and TRBJ2-5; 10 nucleotides match TRBD2. This clonotype was sampled from a man between 25 and 39 years old who received the YFV17D yellow fever vaccine. The sequences come from PBMCs, collected on the day of the yellow fever booster vaccination. CDR3 loop: CASSWYPSGGQETQYF. CDR3 in DNA: TGCGCCAGCAGCTGGTACCCTAGCGGGGGCCAAGAGACCCAGTACTTC. Drawing the rest from reference TRBV5-1 and TRBJ2-5, the complete variable domain is KAGVTQTPRYLIKTRGQQVTLSCSPISGHRSVSWYQQTPGQGLQFLFEYFSETQRNKGNFPGRFSGRQFSNSRSEMNVSTLELGDSALYLCASSWYPSGGQETQYFGPGTRLLVL.